This T cell receptor (beta chain) appears in the sequencing data of a study of breast tumors, draining lymph nodes, adjacent tissues. This CDR3 contains 14 residues. The V segment lost 6 bases and the J segment 10 bases; nucleotides outside the gene matches: 10. Germline V gene data show CDR1 as DFQATT and CDR2 as SNEGSKA (reference sequence). MiXCR was run by TCRdb on the multiplex PCR reads, yielding one entry per CDR3 protein. This sample carries nearly 200,000 distinct CDR3 sequences, around 33% of them seen once, and the ten largest clones take about 4.3%. Samples came from axillary lymph nodes draining the breast cancer. Overall study findings and caveats: Tumor and nontumor repertoires were significantly more similar in luminal-like than in basal-like breast cancer. Data fit most tumor T cells coming from lymph node, expanding in tumor.

This clonotype was observed a few times. Its antigen remains unidentified. With a much larger clone just one base away, this may be a read error. Input material: axillary lymph node tissue. V is TRBV20-1 and J is TRBJ1-4; TRBD1 matches 11 bases. The receptor was derived from a female donor with breast cancer. Some clones in this sample may be carry-over from other donors' samples. The CDR3 bases are TGCAGTGCACCGGACAGGGGGCGAAGAGGAAAACTGTTTTTT. This sequence encodes CSAPDRGRRGKLFF.